This T cell receptor beta chain came from a study of shared clonotypes between healthy human individuals. Findings and limits, study-wide: Unshared clonotypes carried lower generation probabilities than those common to all four donors. There were few donors, and this limited the genetic and exposure-history diversity represented.

There were no recent acute infections or vaccinations among the donors, who were healthy HIV-negative adults. TCRdb's copy holds only in-frame clones and misses some; the assay was immunoSEQ multiplex PCR. This table holds about 1 million clones, approximately 76% found once. Trimming removed 4 bases from V and 6 bases from J; junction bases left unmatched: 5. The CDR3 length is 13 residues. Per germline, CDR1 SEHNR and CDR2 FQNEAQ (reference sequence). On this clone: The antigen is undetermined.

This chain uses TRBV7-9 with TRBJ1-2; TRBD1 matches at 7 bases. The TCR sequence derives from a young man in good health. The material sequenced was memory CD4+ T cells sorted from blood. As to subset: CD45RA-negative fraction. Here the CDR3 reads CASSSPGQHGYTF. In DNA form, the CDR3 reads TGTGCCAGCAGCTCCCCGGGACAGCATGGCTACACCTTC.